The 25 T cell receptor beta chains given below trace back to one sample, sequenced in a study of regulatory T cells in long-lasting Graves disease. Noted time point: newly diagnosed GD, antithyroid drugs for less than 3 months. Extracted RNA from PBMCs served as the source of the TCR library. According to the study, TCR beta libraries were built with iRepertoire HTBI primers and CDR3-region Arm-PCR. TCRdb itself ran the multiplex PCR reads through MiXCR, one entry per CDR3 protein. This table holds roughly 430,000 distinct CDR3 sequences, about 17% found once. The sample was also reused in another study, on T cells in Graves' hyperthyroidism and ophthalmopathy.

Sequences were derived from peripheral blood mononuclear cells (PBMCs), sampled at new diagnosis, from a patient treated with antithyroid drugs. Source of these receptors: a woman aged 25 to 39 with Graves disease.

The chain carries TRBV15 and TRBJ1-2, with D possibly being TRBD1 (6 bases). V was trimmed by 5 bases and J by 8 bases, leaving 18 bases between them. The CDR3 consists of 14 residues. CDR1 and CDR2 (germline): LNHNV, YYDKDF (reference sequence). The CDR3 here is CATSPSRDNPGYTF. CDR3 nucleotide sequence: TGTGCCACCAGCCCCTCCAGGGACAACCCGGGCTACACCTTC.

V gene TRBV12-3 or TRBV12-4 combines with J gene TRBJ1-1, with 8 positions matching TRBD1. J was trimmed by 3 bases and V by 6 bases; bases with no gene match: 12. This CDR3 has 16 amino acids. CDR3 loop: CASSSLDRALDTEAFF. The DNA of the CDR3 is TGTGCCAGCAGCTCCCTGGACAGGGCCTTAGACACTGAAGCTTTCTTT.

V and J are TRBV15 and TRBJ1-1, with D unclear. This CDR3 has 14 amino acids. V shed 0 bases and J shed 3 bases, with 8 bases lying between them. Germline CDR1 and CDR2: LNHNV and YYDKDF (reference sequence). CDR3 sequence reads: CATSRDLGYTEAFF. The CDR3 DNA reads TGTGCCACCAGCAGAGATCTGGGGTACACTGAAGCTTTCTTT.

Remarks on this clonotype: A much larger clone is a single base away; this may be a read error. V is TRBV20-1 and J is TRBJ2-1; D could derive from TRBD1 or TRBD2 (5 bases each). Germline V lookup: CDR1 DFQATT, CDR2 SNEGSKA (reference sequence). This CDR3 is 15 amino acids long. Deletions cut 3 bases from V and 6 bases from J, with 18 bases between. DNA for the CDR3: TGCAGTGCTAGTCCCAGGAAGGGACCCATCAATGAGCAGTTCTTC. It encodes CSASPRKGPINEQFF.

This clonotype was seen at least ten times. The rearrangement links TRBV28 to TRBJ2-7; D remains unclear. Germline CDR1 MDHEN, CDR2 SYDVKM. The CDR3 consists of 16 residues. With 3 bases removed from V and 0 bases from J, the gap between germline ends came to 15 bases. In DNA, the CDR3 is TGTGCCAGCAGTTTTTCCCTCGGAGTCCCCTCCTACGAGCAGTACTTC. As protein: CASSFSLGVPSYEQYF.

The table lists this clonotype with many counts. V is TRBV6-1 and J is TRBJ2-7; D may be TRBD2 (6 bases). CDR3 length equals 16 residues. V was clipped by 1 base and J by 3 bases, with 16 bases between them. CDR1 and CDR2 from the germline V gene are MNHNS and SASEGT. CDR3 loop: CASSEGPSGLRYEQYF. Written as DNA, the CDR3 is TGTGCCAGCAGTGAAGGACCTTCGGGACTCCGCTACGAGCAGTACTTC.

In the case of this clonotype: This likely comes from a read error, as the CDR3 has no conserved phenylalanine or tryptophan at its end. This chain uses TRBV25-1 with TRBJ1-2; D is ambiguous. The CDR3 loop spans 14 amino acids. The germline V gene has CDR1 MGHDK and CDR2 SYGVNS. V lost 4 bases, J lost 4 bases, and 13 bases lay in between. The CDR3 loop reads CASSVSDPSYGYTL. The CDR3 DNA follows: TGTGCCAGCAGTGTTTCGGACCCATCCTATGGCTACACCCTC.

The table lists this clonotype with many counts. The J gene is TRBJ2-3, the V gene TRBV30; tentative D call: TRBD2 (5 bases). This CDR3 comprises 14 residues. Germline V gene lookup returns CDR1 GTSNPN and CDR2 SVGIG (reference sequence). The germline V and J ends were trimmed by 5 bases and 0 bases, with 12 bases remaining between them. CDR3 sequence reads: CAWVRGASTDTQYF. CDR3 nucleotides: TGTGCCTGGGTCCGGGGAGCGAGCACAGATACGCAGTATTTT.

This clonotype was found many times. This chain connects TRBV29-1 to TRBJ2-7; D might be TRBD2 (5 bases). CDR1 SQVTM and CDR2 ANQGSEA come from the germline V gene. Trimming pared 3 bases from V and 3 bases from J, leaving 6 bases between. CDR3 length: 11 residues. DNA of the CDR3: TGCAGCGTTGATGCGGGCTACGAGCAGTACTTC. Its translation: CSVDAGYEQYF.

This clonotype was detected many times. V gene TRBV28 combines with J gene TRBJ2-7; the D is unclear. The CDR3 is 14 residues long. V was pared by 3 bases and J by 4 bases, with 13 bases between. Germline CDR1 and CDR2: MDHEN and SYDVKM. The DNA of the CDR3 is TGTGCCAGCAGTTTCCTCCCTCCCTGGTACGAGCAGTACTTC. Translating it yields CASSFLPPWYEQYF.

This clonotype was counted at least ten times. The chain employs TRBV7-2 and TRBJ2-2; 9 nucleotides agree with TRBD1. CDR1 and CDR2 from the germline V gene are SGHTA and FQGNSA. CDR3 length: 16 amino acids. V was pared by 6 bases and J by 1 base, with 6 bases of the junction left unmatched. This chain's CDR3 is CASSLQGALNTGELFF. The CDR3 DNA reads as TGTGCCAGCAGTTTACAGGGGGCATTGAACACCGGGGAGCTGTTTTTT.

This clonotype was found many times. The gene calls are TRBV3-1 and TRBJ2-1; D gene ambiguous. The germline V and J ends were trimmed by 1 base and 11 bases, with 15 bases remaining between them. The CDR3 length is 14 residues. Germline-derived CDR1 and CDR2 are LGHDT and YNNKEL (reference sequence). The CDR3 sequence: CASSQVGSSTQQFF. The CDR3 bases are TGTGCCAGCAGCCAAGTTGGTAGCTCTACCCAGCAGTTCTTC.

This clonotype was recorded many times. The V and J genes are TRBV28 and TRBJ2-1, with D possibly TRBD2 on 6 matching bases. Germline-derived CDR1 and CDR2 are MDHEN and SYDVKM. The CDR3 extends over 15 amino acids. V gave up 6 bases and J gave up 1 base, with 13 bases separating them. CDR3 protein: CASRTPGTSYNEQFF. The CDR3 nucleotides read TGTGCCAGCAGGACTCCCGGGACTTCCTACAATGAGCAGTTCTTC.

The chain recombines TRBV24-1 with TRBJ2-5; D may be TRBD1 (5 bases). V was cut by 3 bases and J by 5 bases, with 15 bases left in between. This CDR3 is 15 amino acids long. Germline values: CDR1 KGHDR, CDR2 SFDVKD. CDR3 region: CATSDSAPGPETQYF. In DNA, the CDR3 is TGTGCCACCAGTGATAGTGCTCCAGGGCCTGAGACCCAGTACTTC.

The table lists this clonotype with many counts. This chain uses TRBV12-3 or TRBV12-4 with TRBJ2-5; 10 bases align to TRBD2. This CDR3 contains 13 residues. Trimming at V came to 4 bases and at J to 5 bases, leaving 1 base not matched to a gene. In nucleotides, the CDR3 is TGTGCCAGCAGTTCGGGACTAGCGGAGACCCAGTACTTC. It specifies CASSSGLAETQYF.

This clonotype turned up a few times. The rearrangement links TRBV10-3 to TRBJ2-2, with 11 bases aligning to TRBD2. V lost 9 bases to trimming and J lost 1 base; unmatched junction nucleotides: 4. The CDR3 covers 15 residues. Germline lookup yields CDR1 ENHRY and CDR2 SYGVKD. The CDR3 DNA reads TGTGCCATTACGACTAGCGGGAAGAACACCGGGGAGCTGTTTTTT. This sequence encodes CAITTSGKNTGELFF.

This clonotype was observed many times. The V gene is TRBV7-9, the J gene TRBJ2-1; possible D gene TRBD1, 7 bases. V lost 8 bases and J lost 4, with 15 bases in between. The CDR3 runs 14 residues. CDR1 and CDR2 (germline): SEHNR, FQNEAQ (reference sequence). In DNA form, the CDR3 reads TGTGCCAGCTCCGGGGGACAGAGTTACAATGAGCAGTTCTTC. The encoded protein is CASSGGQSYNEQFF.

The chain has TRBV2 and TRBJ2-7; 7 positions agree with TRBD1. V gave up 1 base and J gave up 4 bases; unmatched junction bases: 7. This CDR3 has 15 amino acids. In germline, CDR1 is SNHLY, CDR2 FYNNEI. In DNA form, the CDR3 reads TGTGCCAGCAGTGAAGTAATGGACAGGAGATACGAGCAGTACTTC. It yields the protein CASSEVMDRRYEQYF.

The table lists this clonotype with a few counts. The chain couples TRBV29-1 to TRBJ2-3, with D unresolved. The CDR3 is 15 residues long. Germline loops: CDR1 SQVTM, CDR2 ANQGSEA. V was cut by 6 bases and J by 6 bases, with 22 bases left in between. CDR3 residues: CSVRTFNGPEDTQYF. In DNA, the CDR3 is TGCAGCGTACGGACCTTTAATGGGCCAGAGGATACGCAGTATTTT.

This clonotype was found many times. The genes are TRBV20-1 and TRBJ2-1; D remains unclear. V lost 2 bases, J lost 4 bases, and 12 bases lay in between. The germline gives CDR1 DFQATT, CDR2 SNEGSKA (reference sequence). The CDR3 is 14 residues long. The CDR3 reads CSARSLREYNEQFF. DNA for the CDR3: TGCAGTGCTAGATCTCTGCGAGAATACAATGAGCAGTTCTTC.

This clonotype was detected a few times. The chain couples TRBV4-3 to TRBJ2-2; no reliable D call. Per the germline V gene, CDR1 is LGHNA and CDR2 is YSLEER. The CDR3 has 15 residues. V gave up 1 base and J gave up 3 bases, with 9 bases separating them. CDR3 region: CASSQGSSYTGELFF. The DNA of the CDR3 is TGCGCCAGCAGCCAAGGCAGTAGCTACACCGGGGAGCTGTTTTTT.

With regard to this clonotype: The conserved phenylalanine or tryptophan is not found at the CDR3 terminus, so this likely reflects a read error. The chain uses TRBV7-9 and TRBJ1-4; 7 bases line up with TRBD1. This CDR3 region has 15 residues. Germline V gene lookup returns CDR1 SEHNR and CDR2 FQNEAQ (reference sequence). J was trimmed by 5 bases and V by 10 bases; bases with no gene match: 13. CDR3 nucleotide sequence: TGTGCCACCGCTTTAGGCGGGACAGCAAATGAAAAACTGTTTTCT. Translating it yields CATALGGTANEKLFS.

For this clonotype: Possible read error: a much larger clone is one base away. The chain links TRBV7-9 to TRBJ2-1; D remains unclear. The CDR3 is made up of 17 amino acids. CDR1 and CDR2 from the germline V gene are SEHNR and FQNEAQ (reference sequence). V was pared by 5 bases and J by 4 bases, with 21 bases between. The CDR3, as DNA: TGTGCCAGCAGCCTCGGCAAAATTCACACCTTATACAATGAGCAGTTCTTC. Translated, it gives CASSLGKIHTLYNEQFF.

The table lists this clonotype with many counts. V is TRBV20-1 and J is TRBJ2-1; D might be TRBD2 (6 bases). The CDR3 has 13 residues. Germline assignment: CDR1 DFQATT and CDR2 SNEGSKA (reference sequence). The germline V and J ends were trimmed by 6 bases and 2 bases, with 11 bases remaining between them. The CDR3 nucleotides are TGCAGTGCCGGGAGAAGGGCCTACAATGAGCAGTTCTTC. Translation gives CSAGRRAYNEQFF.

This clonotype appeared a few times. The chain combines TRBV19 with TRBJ1-1; D may be TRBD1 (5 bases). This CDR3 region has 13 residues. The germline V and J ends were trimmed by 5 bases and 7 bases, with 14 bases remaining between them. Germline V gene data show CDR1 as LNHDA and CDR2 as SQIVND (reference sequence). Here the CDR3 DNA reads TGTGCCAGTAGTGCGCCAGGGTCTGGTGAAGCTTTCTTT. This translates into CASSAPGSGEAFF. Full variable domain (remainder filled in from reference TRBV19 and TRBJ1-1): DGGITQSPKYLFRKEGQNVTLSCEQNLNHDAMYWYRQDPGQGLRLIYYSQIVNDFQKGDIAEGYSVSREKKESFPLTVTSAQKNPTAFYLCASSAPGSGEAFFGQGTRLTVV.